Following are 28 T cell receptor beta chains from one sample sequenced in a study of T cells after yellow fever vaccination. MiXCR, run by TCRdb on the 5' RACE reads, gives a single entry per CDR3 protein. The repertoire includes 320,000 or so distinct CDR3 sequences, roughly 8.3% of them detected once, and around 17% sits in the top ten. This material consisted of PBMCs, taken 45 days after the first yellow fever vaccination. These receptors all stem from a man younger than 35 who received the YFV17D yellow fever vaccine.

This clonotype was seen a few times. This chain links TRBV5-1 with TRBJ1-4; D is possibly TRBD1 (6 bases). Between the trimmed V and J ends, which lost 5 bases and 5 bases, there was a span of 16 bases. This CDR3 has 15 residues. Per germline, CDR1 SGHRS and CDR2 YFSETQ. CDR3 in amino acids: CASRDSPNTNEKLFF. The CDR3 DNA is TGCGCCAGCAGGGACAGCCCCAATACGAATGAAAAACTGTTTTTT.

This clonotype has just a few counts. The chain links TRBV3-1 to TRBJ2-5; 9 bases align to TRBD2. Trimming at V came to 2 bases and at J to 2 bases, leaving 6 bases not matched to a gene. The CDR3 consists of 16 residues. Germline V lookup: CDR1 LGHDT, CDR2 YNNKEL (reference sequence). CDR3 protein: CASSQMSGGQQETQYF. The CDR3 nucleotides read TGTGCCAGCAGCCAAATGAGCGGGGGGCAACAAGAGACCCAGTACTTC.

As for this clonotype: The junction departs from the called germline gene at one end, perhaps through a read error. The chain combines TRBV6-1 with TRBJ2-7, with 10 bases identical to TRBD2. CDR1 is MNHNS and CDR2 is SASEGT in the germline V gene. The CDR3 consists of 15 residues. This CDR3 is CASSEAGGSLYEQYF. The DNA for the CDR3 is TGTGCCAGCAGCGAAGCGGGGGGGAGCCTCTACGAGCAGTACTTC.

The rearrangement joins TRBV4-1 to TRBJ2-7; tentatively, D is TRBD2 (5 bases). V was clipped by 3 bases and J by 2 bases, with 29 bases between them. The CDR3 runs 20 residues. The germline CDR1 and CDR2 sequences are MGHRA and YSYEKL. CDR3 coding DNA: TGCGCCAGCAGCCAGTTTCGCGGTCGAGTCGGGAACTCTCCGACCTACGAGCAGTACTTC. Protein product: CASSQFRGRVGNSPTYEQYF.

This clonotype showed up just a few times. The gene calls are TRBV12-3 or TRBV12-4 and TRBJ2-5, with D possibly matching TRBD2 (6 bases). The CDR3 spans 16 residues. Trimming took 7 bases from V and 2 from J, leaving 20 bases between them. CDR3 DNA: TGTGCCAGCACCCTCCTCGGGGTAGCGGAACAAGAGACCCAGTACTTC. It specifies CASTLLGVAEQETQYF.

This chain's CDR3 is CASSPEPQPLWGPDRSAGELFF. As DNA, the CDR3 is TGTGCCAGCAGTCCCGAACCACAACCTCTATGGGGGCCAGATCGTTCTGCTGGGGAGCTGTTTTTT. The gene calls are TRBV6-5 and TRBJ2-2; D is perhaps TRBD1 (6 bases). In germline, CDR1 is MNHEY, CDR2 SVGAGI. This CDR3 is 22 amino acids long. Trimming stripped 5 bases from V and 8 bases from J, with 39 bases between.

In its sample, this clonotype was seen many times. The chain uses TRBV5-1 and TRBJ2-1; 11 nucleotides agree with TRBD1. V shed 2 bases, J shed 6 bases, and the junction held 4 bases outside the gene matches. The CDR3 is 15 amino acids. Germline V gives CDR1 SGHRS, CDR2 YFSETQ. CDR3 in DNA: TGCGCCAGCAGCTTCGGGACAGGGGGAATCAATGAGCAGTTCTTC. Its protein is CASSFGTGGINEQFF.

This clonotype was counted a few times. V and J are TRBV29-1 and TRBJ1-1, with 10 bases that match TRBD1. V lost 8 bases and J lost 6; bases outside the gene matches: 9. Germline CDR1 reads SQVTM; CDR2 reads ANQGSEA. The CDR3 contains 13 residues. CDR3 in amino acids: CSSQTGGASEAFF. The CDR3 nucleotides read TGCAGCTCCCAGACAGGGGGCGCCTCTGAAGCTTTCTTT. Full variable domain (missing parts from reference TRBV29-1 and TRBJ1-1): SAVISQKPSRDICQRGTSLTIQCQVDSQVTMMFWYRQQPGQSLTLIATANQGSEATYESGFVIDKFPISRPNLTFSTLTVSNMSPEDSSIYLCSSQTGGASEAFFGQGTRLTVV.

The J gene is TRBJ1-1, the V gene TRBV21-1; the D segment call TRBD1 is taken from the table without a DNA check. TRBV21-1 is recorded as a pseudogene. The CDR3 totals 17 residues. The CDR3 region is CASSKATGQRKGNEAFF. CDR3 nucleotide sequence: TGTGCCAGCAGCAAAGCGACGGGACAAAGAAAAGGGAATGAAGCTTTCTTT.

CDR3 protein: CASSLRTVGYYNEQFF. The CDR3 coding sequence is TGCGCCAGCAGCCTGAGGACAGTCGGATACTACAATGAGCAGTTCTTC. The chain combines TRBV5-1 with TRBJ2-1, with D perhaps TRBD1 (6 bases). The germline V gene encodes CDR1 SGHRS and CDR2 YFSETQ. V lost 4 bases, J lost 3 bases, and 17 bases lay in between. The CDR3 has 16 amino acids.

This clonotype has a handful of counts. This chain's CDR3 is CSASWGRGDTQYF. The DNA of the CDR3 is TGCAGTGCTAGTTGGGGGCGTGGAGATACGCAGTATTTT. The chain employs TRBV20-1 and TRBJ2-3; tentative D call: TRBD1 (6 bases). CDR3 size: 13 residues. Per germline, CDR1 DFQATT and CDR2 SNEGSKA (reference sequence). V was cut by 3 bases and J by 5 bases, with 12 bases left in between.

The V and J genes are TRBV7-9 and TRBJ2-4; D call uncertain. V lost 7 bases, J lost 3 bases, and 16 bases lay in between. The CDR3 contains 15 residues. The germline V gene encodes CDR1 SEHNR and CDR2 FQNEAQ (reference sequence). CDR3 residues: CASMPAIGVKNIQYF. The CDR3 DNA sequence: TGTGCCAGCATGCCCGCTATAGGTGTCAAAAACATTCAGTACTTC. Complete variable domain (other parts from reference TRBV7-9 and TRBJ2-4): DTGVSQNPRHKITKRGQNVTFRCDPISEHNRLYWYRQTLGQGPEFLTYFQNEAQLEKSRLLSDRFSAERPKGSFSTLEIQRTEQGDSAMYLCASMPAIGVKNIQYFGAGTRLSVL.

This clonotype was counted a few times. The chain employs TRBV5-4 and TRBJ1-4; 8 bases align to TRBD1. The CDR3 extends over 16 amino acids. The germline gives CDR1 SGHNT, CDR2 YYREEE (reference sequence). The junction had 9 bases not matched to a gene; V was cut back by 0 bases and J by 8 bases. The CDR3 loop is CASSLAQGAVREKLFF. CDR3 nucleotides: TGTGCCAGCAGCTTGGCCCAGGGGGCTGTGAGAGAAAAACTGTTTTTT. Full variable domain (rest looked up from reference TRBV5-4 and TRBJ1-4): ETGVTQSPTHLIKTRGQQVTLRCSSQSGHNTVSWYQQALGQGPQFIFQYYREEENGRGNFPPRFSGLQFPNYSSELNVNALELDDSALYLCASSLAQGAVREKLFFGSGTQLSVL.

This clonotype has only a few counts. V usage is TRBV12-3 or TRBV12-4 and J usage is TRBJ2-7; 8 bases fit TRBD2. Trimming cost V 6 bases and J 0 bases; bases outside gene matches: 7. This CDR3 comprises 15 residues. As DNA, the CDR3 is TGTGCCAGCAGGAAGCGGGGGCCAAGCTCCTACGAGCAGTACTTC. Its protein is CASRKRGPSSYEQYF.

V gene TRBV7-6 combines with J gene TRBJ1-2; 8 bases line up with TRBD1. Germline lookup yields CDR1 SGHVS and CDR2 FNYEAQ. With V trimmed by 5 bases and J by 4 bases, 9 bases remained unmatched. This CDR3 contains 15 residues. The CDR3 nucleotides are TGTGCCAGCAGCGAAATAGACAGGGGAAGCTATGGCTACACCTTC. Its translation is CASSEIDRGSYGYTF.

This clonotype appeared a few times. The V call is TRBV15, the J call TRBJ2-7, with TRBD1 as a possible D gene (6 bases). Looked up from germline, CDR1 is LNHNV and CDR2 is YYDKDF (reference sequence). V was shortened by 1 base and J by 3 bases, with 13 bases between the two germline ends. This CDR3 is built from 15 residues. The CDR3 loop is CATSRGTATHYEQYF. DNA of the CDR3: TGTGCCACCAGCAGAGGGACAGCGACCCACTACGAGCAGTACTTC.

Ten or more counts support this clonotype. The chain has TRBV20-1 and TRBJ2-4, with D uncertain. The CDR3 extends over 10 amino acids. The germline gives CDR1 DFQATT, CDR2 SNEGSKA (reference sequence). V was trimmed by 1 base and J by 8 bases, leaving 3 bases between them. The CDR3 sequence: CSARADIQYF. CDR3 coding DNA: TGCAGTGCTAGAGCGGACATTCAGTACTTC.

CDR3 sequence: CASKRAGEYLRETQYF. CDR3 bases: TGTGCCAGCAAGCGGGCAGGGGAGTATCTTCGGGAGACCCAGTACTTC. The gene calls are TRBV12-3 or TRBV12-4 and TRBJ2-5; perhaps D is TRBD1 or TRBD2 (6 bases each). V lost 7 bases and J lost 5, with 23 bases in between. The CDR3 consists of 16 residues.

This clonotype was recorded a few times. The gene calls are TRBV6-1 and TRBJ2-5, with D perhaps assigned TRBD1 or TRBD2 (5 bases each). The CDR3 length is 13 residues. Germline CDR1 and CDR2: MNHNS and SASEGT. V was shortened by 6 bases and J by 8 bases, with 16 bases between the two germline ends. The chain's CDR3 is CASRAGALKTQYF. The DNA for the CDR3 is TGTGCCAGCAGGGCCGGGGCACTGAAAACCCAGTACTTC.

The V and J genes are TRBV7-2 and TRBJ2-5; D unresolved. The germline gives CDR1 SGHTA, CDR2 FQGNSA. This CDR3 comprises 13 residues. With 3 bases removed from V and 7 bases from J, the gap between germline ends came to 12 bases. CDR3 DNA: TGTGCCAGCAGCTTCCCCACCCGAGGGACCCAGTACTTC. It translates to CASSFPTRGTQYF.

In DNA form, the CDR3 reads TGCGCCAGCAGACAGGGGGCTGAAGGAGATACGCAGTATTTT. Amino acids: CASRQGAEGDTQYF. This sequence joins TRBV5-1 and TRBJ2-3, with 9 bases aligning to TRBD1. V lost 5 bases and J lost 5; bases outside the gene matches: 6. The CDR3 has 14 residues. Germline-derived CDR1 and CDR2 are SGHRS and YFSETQ.

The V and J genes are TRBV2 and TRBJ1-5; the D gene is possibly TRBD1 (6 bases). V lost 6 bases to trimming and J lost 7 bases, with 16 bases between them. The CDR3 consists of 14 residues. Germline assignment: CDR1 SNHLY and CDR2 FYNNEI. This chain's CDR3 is CASSETGLVQPQHF. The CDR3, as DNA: TGTGCCAGCAGCGAGACAGGATTAGTCCAGCCCCAGCATTTT.

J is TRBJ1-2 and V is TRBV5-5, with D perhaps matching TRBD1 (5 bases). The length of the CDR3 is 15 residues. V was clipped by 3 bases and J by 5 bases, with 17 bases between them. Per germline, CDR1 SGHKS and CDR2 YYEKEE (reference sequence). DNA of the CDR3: TGTGCCAGCAGCTCCTCCAGGGAGTTGTTTTATGGCTACACCTTC. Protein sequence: CASSSSRELFYGYTF.

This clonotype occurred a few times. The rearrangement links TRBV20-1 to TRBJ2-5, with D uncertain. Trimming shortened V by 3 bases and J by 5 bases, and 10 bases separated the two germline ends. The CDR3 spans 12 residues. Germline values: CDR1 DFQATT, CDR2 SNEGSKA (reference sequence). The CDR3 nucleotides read TGCAGTGCTAGTTACGCCGCGGAGACCCAGTACTTC. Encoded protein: CSASYAAETQYF.

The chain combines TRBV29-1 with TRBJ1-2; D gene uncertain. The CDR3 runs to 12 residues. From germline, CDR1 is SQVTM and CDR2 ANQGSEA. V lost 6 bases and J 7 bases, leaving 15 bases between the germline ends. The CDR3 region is CSVPERAPGYTF. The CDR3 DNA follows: TGCAGCGTCCCCGAGAGGGCCCCTGGCTACACCTTC.

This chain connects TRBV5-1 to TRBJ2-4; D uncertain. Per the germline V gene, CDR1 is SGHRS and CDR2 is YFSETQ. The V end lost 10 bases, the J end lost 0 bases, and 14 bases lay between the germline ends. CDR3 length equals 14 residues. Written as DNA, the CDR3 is TGCGCCTCAAGAGATCCTGAAGCCAAAAACATTCAGTACTTC. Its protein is CASRDPEAKNIQYF.

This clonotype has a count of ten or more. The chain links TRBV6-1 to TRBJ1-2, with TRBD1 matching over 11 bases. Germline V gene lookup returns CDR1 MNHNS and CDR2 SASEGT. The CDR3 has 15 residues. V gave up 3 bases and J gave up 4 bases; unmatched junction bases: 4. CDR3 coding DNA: TGTGCCAGCAGTGACGGACAGGGGGCGTCCTATGGCTACACCTTC. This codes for CASSDGQGASYGYTF.

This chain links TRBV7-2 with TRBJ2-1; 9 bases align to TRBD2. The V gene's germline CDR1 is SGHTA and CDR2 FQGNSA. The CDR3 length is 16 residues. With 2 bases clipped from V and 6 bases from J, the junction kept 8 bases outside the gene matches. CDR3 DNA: TGTGCCAGCAGCTTATCCCCGGCGGGGGGGCCCAATGAGCAGTTCTTC. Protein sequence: CASSLSPAGGPNEQFF.